These 26 T cell receptor beta chains came from one sample sequenced in a study of CD8+ T cells in alopecia areata. RNA extraction and reverse transcription yielded cDNA as sequencing template. Using immunoSEQ multiplex PCR, the repertoire was profiled, and TCRdb retains in-frame clones only, with some absent. Of fewer than 200,000 clones listed, approximately 52% are singletons. Treatment noted: oral pan-JAK inhibitor, 5-10 mg twice daily. Specimen: CD4+ T cells sorted from blood, collected at approximately week 60, from a patient treated with tofacitinib. These receptor sequences come from a human donor with alopecia areata.

The chain has TRBV6-1 and TRBJ1-6; weak D call: TRBD1 (5 bases). The CDR3 is 15 residues long. In germline, CDR1 is MNHNS, CDR2 SASEGT. V gave up 2 bases and J gave up 7 bases, with 12 bases separating them. CDR3: CASSETPGRNSPLHF. The CDR3 DNA follows: TGTGCCAGCAGTGAAACCCCAGGGAGGAATTCACCCCTCCACTTT.

This clone came up a few times. The V gene is TRBV7-9, the J gene TRBJ1-1, with a tentative D call TRBD1 (5 bases). The length of the CDR3 is 12 residues. CDR1 SEHNR and CDR2 FQNEAQ come from the germline V gene (reference sequence). The V end lost 5 bases, the J end lost 5 bases, and 9 bases lay between the germline ends. CDR3 in DNA: TGTGCCAGCAGCGTCGGGGGGACTGAAGCTTTCTTT. Translation gives CASSVGGTEAFF.

This chain joins TRBV4-1 and TRBJ2-1, with 10 bases that match TRBD1. The germline V gene encodes CDR1 MGHRA and CDR2 YSYEKL. The V gene end was trimmed by 3 bases and the J gene end by 6 bases; junction bases not matched to a gene: 8. The CDR3 consists of 16 residues. The DNA for the CDR3 is TGCGCCAGCAGCCATACGTGGGACAGGGGTGTCAATGAGCAGTTCTTC. It is translated as CASSHTWDRGVNEQFF.

The chain employs TRBV30 and TRBJ1-6; no definite D call. This CDR3 spans 13 amino acids. Germline lookup yields CDR1 GTSNPN and CDR2 SVGIG (reference sequence). Trimming removed 1 base from V and 6 bases from J, with 7 bases in between. CDR3 sequence: CAWSGPVNSPLHF. The CDR3 DNA is TGTGCCTGGAGTGGGCCAGTTAATTCACCCCTCCACTTT.

The V and J genes are TRBV5-1 and TRBJ1-6, with 7 nucleotides matching TRBD1. Germline CDR1 and CDR2: SGHRS and YFSETQ. Losses at the gene ends were 2 bases for V and 5 bases for J; bases not matched to a gene: 7. The CDR3 runs 16 residues. This CDR3 is CASSFGPGQNNSPLHF. As DNA, the CDR3 is TGCGCCAGCAGCTTTGGTCCGGGACAGAATAATTCACCCCTCCACTTT.

The chain uses TRBV25-1 and TRBJ2-7; D might be TRBD1 (5 bases). Germline V CDR1 and CDR2: MGHDK, SYGVNS. V was shortened by 10 bases and J by 2 bases, with 15 bases between the two germline ends. CDR3 length equals 13 residues. The CDR3 nucleotides are TGTGCCACCCAGCGAAGGGGAACCTACGAGCAGTACTTC. Its translation is CATQRRGTYEQYF.

This clone was picked up a small number of times. The chain employs TRBV10-3 and TRBJ1-2; TRBD1 might be the D (5 bases). CDR3 length: 14 amino acids. Germline CDR1 reads ENHRY; CDR2 reads SYGVKD. V was pared by 0 bases and J by 2 bases, with 7 bases between. CDR3 bases: TGTGCCATCAGTGAGTCGGGGGACAACTATGGCTACACCTTC. As protein: CAISESGDNYGYTF.

This CDR3 is CASSFQGFNQPQHF. The DNA for the CDR3 is TGTGCCAGCAGTTTCCAGGGTTTCAATCAGCCCCAGCATTTT. This chain connects TRBV6-5 to TRBJ1-5; TRBD1 is a possible D gene (5 bases). Trimming removed 4 bases from V and 3 bases from J, with 10 bases in between. Looked up from germline, CDR1 is MNHEY and CDR2 is SVGAGI. The CDR3 sequence is 14 residues long.

This clone was seen a few times. The chain joins TRBV10-3 to TRBJ2-2; a weak D match, TRBD2 (5 bases). The V gene's germline CDR1 is ENHRY and CDR2 SYGVKD. CDR3 length equals 12 residues. The V and J ends lost 7 bases and 5 bases respectively, with 8 bases between them. CDR3 nucleotide sequence: TGTGCCATCAAATGGAGGACCGGGGAGCTGTTTTTT. It specifies CAIKWRTGELFF.

This clone was recorded a few times. This chain joins TRBV7-2 and TRBJ2-3; 10 bases fit TRBD2. J lost 2 bases, V lost 3 bases, and 5 bases had no gene match. CDR1 is SGHTA and CDR2 is FQGNSA in the germline V gene. This CDR3 contains 16 residues. Here the CDR3 reads CASSFPSGGLTDTQYF. CDR3 nucleotides: TGTGCCAGCAGCTTTCCTAGCGGGGGACTCACAGATACGCAGTATTTT.

This clone was detected a few times. This chain uses TRBV27 with TRBJ2-6, with D possibly called TRBD1 or TRBD2 (5 bases each). There are 17 residues in the CDR3. Trimming shortened V by 8 bases and J by 0 bases, and 17 bases separated the two germline ends. CDR1 is MNHEY and CDR2 is SMNVEV in the germline V gene (reference sequence). In DNA form, the CDR3 reads TGTGCCAGCCGGTTTGCAGGGACCCTCTCTGGGGCCAACGTCCTGACTTTC. It is translated as CASRFAGTLSGANVLTF. Full variable domain (missing parts from reference TRBV27 and TRBJ2-6): EAQVTQNPRYLITVTGKKLTVTCSQNMNHEYMSWYRQDPGLGLRQIYYSMNVEVTDKGDVPEGYKVSRKEKRNFPLILESPSPNQTSLYFCASRFAGTLSGANVLTFGAGSRLTVL.

The chain carries TRBV6-5 and TRBJ2-7; TRBD1 aligns across 8 bases. Germline V gene data show CDR1 as MNHEY and CDR2 as SVGAGI. Trimming removed 7 bases from V and 10 bases from J; junction bases left unmatched: 6. The CDR3 length is 11 residues. The CDR3: CASTAGTGQYF. The CDR3 region has the DNA TGTGCCAGCACCGCCGGGACAGGACAGTACTTC.

The V gene is TRBV5-1, the J gene TRBJ1-4; a possible D gene is TRBD1 (5 bases). V lost 2 bases and J lost 5, with 13 bases in between. Germline CDR1 reads SGHRS; CDR2 reads YFSETQ. This CDR3 spans 15 amino acids. DNA of the CDR3: TGCGCCAGCAGCTTAGGAGACAGCCGAAATGAAAAACTGTTTTTT. Translation gives CASSLGDSRNEKLFF.

This chain uses TRBV29-1 with TRBJ2-7; the match to TRBD1 covers 9 bases. V was pared by 6 bases and J by 5 bases, with 2 bases of the junction left unmatched. Germline lookup yields CDR1 SQVTM and CDR2 ANQGSEA. The CDR3 extends over 11 amino acids. CDR3 residues: CSVRTGDEQYF. The CDR3 coding sequence is TGCAGCGTACGGACAGGGGACGAGCAGTACTTC.

This chain uses TRBV30 with TRBJ1-1; TRBD1 matches at 8 bases. CDR1 GTSNPN and CDR2 SVGIG come from the germline V gene (reference sequence). V was clipped by 1 base and J by 0 bases; unmatched bases: 4. The CDR3 is made up of 15 amino acids. The chain's CDR3 is CAWSEGDRLNTEAFF. In DNA form, the CDR3 reads TGTGCCTGGAGTGAAGGGGACAGGCTGAACACTGAAGCTTTCTTT.

J is TRBJ2-3 and V is TRBV4-2; D remains ambiguous. The germline V and J ends were trimmed by 4 bases and 0 bases, with 11 bases remaining between them. The CDR3 is 15 residues long. CDR1 and CDR2 (germline): LGHNA, YNFKEQ. This CDR3 is CASSRPAESTDTQYF. The DNA of the CDR3 is TGTGCCAGCAGCCGTCCTGCGGAAAGCACAGATACGCAGTATTTT.

The chain carries TRBV29-1 and TRBJ2-7; D may match TRBD1 or TRBD2 (5 bases each). This CDR3 comprises 14 residues. Germline V CDR1 and CDR2: SQVTM, ANQGSEA. V shed 6 bases and J shed 5 bases, with 20 bases lying between them. The CDR3 loop is CSVAPGTRGHEQYF. In nucleotides, the CDR3 is TGCAGCGTGGCCCCAGGGACGAGGGGCCACGAGCAGTACTTC.

The V gene is TRBV27, the J gene TRBJ2-7; TRBD1 aligns across 7 bases. Per germline, CDR1 MNHEY and CDR2 SMNVEV (reference sequence). After removal of 5 bases from V and 4 bases from J, the junction contained 5 bases not matched to a gene. The CDR3 runs to 13 residues. CDR3: CASSHGTDYEQYF. CDR3 nucleotides: TGTGCCAGCAGTCACGGGACAGATTACGAGCAGTACTTC.

The rearrangement links TRBV10-3 to TRBJ1-6, with 7 nucleotides matching TRBD1. Trimming cost V 7 bases and J 7 bases; bases outside gene matches: 10. CDR3 size: 15 residues. Germline assignment: CDR1 ENHRY and CDR2 SYGVKD. The DNA for the CDR3 is TGTGCCATCAATAATGTAGGACAGGCGAATTCACCCCTCCACTTT. This codes for CAINNVGQANSPLHF.

To note about this clone: The sample contains more than one DNA sequence encoding this CDR3. The CDR3 coding sequence is TGCAGCGTTGCCAGGGGGCGCACAGATACGCAGTATTTT. Amino acids: CSVARGRTDTQYF. This rearrangement joins TRBV29-1 to TRBJ2-3; 8 bases are a match to TRBD1. CDR1 is SQVTM, CDR2 ANQGSEA, per germline. This CDR3 region has 13 residues. The V gene end was trimmed by 4 bases and the J gene end by 1 base; junction bases not matched to a gene: 1.

The chain joins TRBV6-4 to TRBJ2-2; TRBD1 might be the D (5 bases). Trimming pared 6 bases from V and 1 base from J, leaving 12 bases between. Germline loops: CDR1 MRHNA, CDR2 SNTAGT. The CDR3 has 15 amino acids. In DNA form, the CDR3 reads TGTGCCAGCAGCCCTACCCAGGGGAACACCGGGGAGCTGTTTTTT. Protein sequence: CASSPTQGNTGELFF.

This chain uses TRBV9 with TRBJ2-3; either TRBD1 or TRBD2 may fit D (6 bases each). V lost 7 bases and J 4 bases, leaving 22 bases between the germline ends. There are 16 residues in the CDR3. Germline CDR1 SGDLS, CDR2 YYNGEE. DNA for the CDR3: TGTGCCAGCTCATTTAGGACGGGGGCGGAATCAGATACGCAGTATTTT. Translated, it gives CASSFRTGAESDTQYF.

The chain recombines TRBV5-1 with TRBJ2-7; D is perhaps TRBD1 (5 bases). V lost 4 bases, J lost 4 bases, and 12 bases lay in between. The CDR3 totals 13 residues. Germline lookup yields CDR1 SGHRS and CDR2 YFSETQ. This CDR3 is CASSHPDSYEQYF. The CDR3, as DNA: TGCGCCAGCAGCCATCCTGACAGTTACGAGCAGTACTTC.

The V and J genes are TRBV25-1 and TRBJ2-2, with D perhaps TRBD1 (6 bases). V lost 5 bases to trimming and J lost 5 bases, with 21 bases between them. In germline, CDR1 is MGHDK, CDR2 SYGVNS. The CDR3 spans 17 residues. The chain's CDR3 is CASSPQGISFGTGELFF. CDR3 coding DNA: TGTGCCAGCAGTCCTCAGGGGATAAGTTTCGGTACCGGGGAGCTGTTTTTT.

The chain links TRBV29-1 to TRBJ2-5, with D perhaps matching TRBD1 (6 bases). V was pared by 4 bases and J by 2 bases, with 14 bases between. There are 14 residues in the CDR3. CDR1 is SQVTM, CDR2 ANQGSEA, per germline. The CDR3 DNA is TGCAGCGTTGCGTCCAGGGGTACTCAAGAGACCCAGTACTTC. It yields the protein CSVASRGTQETQYF.

Comment on this clone: Additional DNA sequences in this sample encode the identical CDR3. This chain connects TRBV29-1 to TRBJ1-2; D perhaps matches TRBD1 (6 bases). The CDR3 runs 12 residues. CDR1 and CDR2 (germline): SQVTM, ANQGSEA. The V and J ends lost 4 bases and 2 bases respectively, with 8 bases between them. This CDR3 is CSVAGANYGYTF. The CDR3 coding sequence is TGCAGCGTTGCAGGGGCCAACTATGGCTACACCTTC.